This entry lists 5 T cell receptor beta chains sequenced from one sample in a study of cytomegalovirus exposure and HLA in healthy donors. Clones were sequenced by immunoSEQ multiplex PCR, and TCRdb holds only the in-frame ones, with some missing. In the table there are over 80,000 clones, roughly 85% of which are singletons. The source material was PBMCs. Receptor source: a man aged 18 to 29 in good health and CMV-seropositive.

This clone occurred once. The chain combines TRBV7-9 with TRBJ2-3, with a possible D match to TRBD2 (6 bases). The V gene's germline CDR1 is SEHNR and CDR2 FQNEAQ (reference sequence). Between the trimmed V and J ends, which lost 5 bases and 3 bases, there was a span of 15 bases. This CDR3 comprises 15 residues. CDR3 amino acids: CASSPILGGTDTQYF. The CDR3, as DNA: TGTGCCAGCAGCCCCATCTTAGGAGGGACAGATACGCAGTATTTT.

This chain connects TRBV4-1 to TRBJ1-1; the match to TRBD1 covers 7 bases. With V trimmed by 0 bases and J by 4 bases, 5 bases remained unmatched. Germline lookup yields CDR1 MGHRA and CDR2 YSYEKL. The CDR3 spans 15 residues. The CDR3: CASSQERGRLTEAFF. In DNA form, the CDR3 reads TGCGCCAGCAGCCAAGAAAGGGGGCGCCTCACTGAAGCTTTCTTT.

This chain links TRBV5-8 with TRBJ1-1, with D possibly TRBD1 on 6 matching bases. The CDR3 consists of 11 residues. The germline V gene has CDR1 SGHTS and CDR2 YDEGEE. The V gene lost 3 bases and the J gene lost 9 bases, with 9 bases spanning the gap. CDR3 sequence reads: CASSSGDKAFF. CDR3 coding DNA: TGTGCCAGCAGCTCAGGGGACAAAGCTTTCTTT.

The CDR3 DNA sequence: TGTGCCTGGAGTAAGCCAGGTTTCTCCTACGAGCAGTACTTC. Translating it yields CAWSKPGFSYEQYF. The chain links TRBV30 to TRBJ2-7; D is unclear. Germline assignment: CDR1 GTSNPN and CDR2 SVGIG (reference sequence). The CDR3 spans 14 residues. V was pared by 2 bases and J by 0 bases, with 11 bases between. The whole variable domain, filled in from reference TRBV30 and TRBJ2-7, reads SQTIHQWPATLVQPVGSPLSLECTVEGTSNPNLYWYRQAAGRGLQLLFYSVGIGQISSEVPQNLSASRPQDRQFILSSKKLLLSDSGFYLCAWSKPGFSYEQYFGPGTRLTVT.

The V gene is TRBV28, the J gene TRBJ2-2; D gene uncertain. The germline V gene has CDR1 MDHEN and CDR2 SYDVKM. CDR3 length: 15 amino acids. Trimming cost V 0 bases and J 4 bases, with 9 bases left between them. This CDR3 is CASSLWPRPTGELFF. Here the CDR3 DNA reads TGTGCCAGCAGTTTATGGCCGCGGCCCACCGGGGAGCTGTTTTTT. Full variable domain (rest looked up from reference TRBV28 and TRBJ2-2): DVKVTQSSRYLVKRTGEKVFLECVQDMDHENMFWYRQDPGLGLRLIYFSYDVKMKEKGDIPEGYSVSREKKERFSLILESASTNQTSMYLCASSLWPRPTGELFFGEGSRLTVL.